The clone carrying this T cell receptor (beta chain) was counted many times. Via MiXCR, TCRdb re-called the RT-PCR reads, giving one row per CDR3 protein. The sample lists about 960,000 distinct CDR3 sequences, over 15% occurring once. The data were obtained in a study of patients and donors after allogeneic stem cell transplantation. This CDR3 comprises 12 residues. Trimming removed 6 bases at V and 7 bases at J, with 12 bases between. The clonotype comes from a human donor who was either an allogeneic HSCT recipient or a stem cell or donor lymphocyte infusion donor (not recorded which). It is not recorded whose cells these are; they may come from a transplant donor. Sequencing was performed on blood, either unsorted or a sorted T cell fraction (not recorded which). The chain links TRBV12-3 or TRBV12-4 to TRBJ1-1; D might be TRBD1 (5 bases). CDR3 loop: CASSWGFREAFF. The CDR3, as DNA: TGTGCCAGCAGCTGGGGGTTCCGTGAAGCTTTCTTT.